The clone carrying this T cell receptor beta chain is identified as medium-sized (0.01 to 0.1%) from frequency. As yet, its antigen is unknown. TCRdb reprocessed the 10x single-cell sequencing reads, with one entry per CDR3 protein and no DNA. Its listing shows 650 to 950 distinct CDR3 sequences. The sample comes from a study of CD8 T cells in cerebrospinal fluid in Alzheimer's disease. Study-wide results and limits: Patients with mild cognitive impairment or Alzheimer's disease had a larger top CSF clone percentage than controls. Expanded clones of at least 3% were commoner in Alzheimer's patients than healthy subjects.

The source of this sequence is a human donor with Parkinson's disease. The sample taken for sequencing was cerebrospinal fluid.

The CDR3: CSVTQGNTEAFF. The chain joins TRBV29-1 to TRBJ1-1; the TRBD1 assignment by TCRdb is unverifiable without DNA. CDR1 and CDR2 (germline): SQVTM, ANQGSEA. CDR3 length: 12 residues.